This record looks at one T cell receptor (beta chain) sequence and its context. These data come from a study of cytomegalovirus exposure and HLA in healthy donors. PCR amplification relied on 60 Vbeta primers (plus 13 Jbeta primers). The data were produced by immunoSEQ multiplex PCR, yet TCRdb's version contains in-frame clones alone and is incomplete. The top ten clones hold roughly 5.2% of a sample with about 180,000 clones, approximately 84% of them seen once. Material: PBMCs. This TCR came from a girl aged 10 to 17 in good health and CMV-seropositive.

The CDR3 is CASKEGAGNTEAFF. The CDR3 DNA reads TGCGCCAGCAAGGAGGGGGCTGGGAACACTGAAGCTTTCTTT. This chain links TRBV5-1 with TRBJ1-1; TRBD1 aligns across 7 bases. After removal of 6 bases from V and 1 base from J, the junction contained 6 bases not matched to a gene. The CDR3 spans 14 residues. Germline loops: CDR1 SGHRS, CDR2 YFSETQ. The full variable domain, with the rest looked up from reference TRBV5-1 and TRBJ1-1, is KAGVTQTPRYLIKTRGQQVTLSCSPISGHRSVSWYQQTPGQGLQFLFEYFSETQRNKGNFPGRFSGRQFSNSRSEMNVSTLELGDSALYLCASKEGAGNTEAFFGQGTRLTVV.